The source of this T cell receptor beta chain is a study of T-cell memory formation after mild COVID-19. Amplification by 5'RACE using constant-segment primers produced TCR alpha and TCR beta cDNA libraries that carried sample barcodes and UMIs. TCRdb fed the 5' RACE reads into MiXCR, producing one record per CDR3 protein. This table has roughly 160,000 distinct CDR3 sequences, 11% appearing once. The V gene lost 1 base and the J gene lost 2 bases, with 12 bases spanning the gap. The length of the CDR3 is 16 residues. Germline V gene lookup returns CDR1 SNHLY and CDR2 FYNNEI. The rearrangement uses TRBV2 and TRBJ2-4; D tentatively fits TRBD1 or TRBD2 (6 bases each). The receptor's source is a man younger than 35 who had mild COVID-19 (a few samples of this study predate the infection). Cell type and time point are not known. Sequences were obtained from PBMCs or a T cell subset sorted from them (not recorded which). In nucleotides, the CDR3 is TGTGCCAGCAGTGAAGTCGCCGGGGGCACCAAAAACATTCAGTACTTC. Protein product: CASSEVAGGTKNIQYF.